The 25 T cell receptor beta chains below were found in one sample sequenced in a study of graft-versus-host responses after intestinal transplantation. These receptors lack a known antigen. Sequencing was performed with immunoSEQ multiplex PCR; in TCRdb, only in-frame clones are kept and a portion is missing. The table lists around 100,000 clones, approximately 93% of them singletons. Sequenced material: unstimulated CD8+ T cells sorted from spleen or lymph node cells, taken before intestinal transplant. Receptors originate from a human donor who received an intestinal transplant.

This clone was seen a few times. The rearrangement uses TRBV19 and TRBJ1-3, with D unresolved. Germline CDR1 LNHDA, CDR2 SQIVND (reference sequence). The CDR3 loop spans 10 amino acids. V was clipped by 8 bases and J by 4 bases, with 3 bases between them. In nucleotides, the CDR3 is TGTGCCAGTGAAGGAAACACCATATATTTT. It is translated as CASEGNTIYF. The whole variable domain, remainder taken from reference TRBV19 and TRBJ1-3, is DGGITQSPKYLFRKEGQNVTLSCEQNLNHDAMYWYRQDPGQGLRLIYYSQIVNDFQKGDIAEGYSVSREKKESFPLTVTSAQKNPTAFYLCASEGNTIYFGEGSWLTVV.

V and J are TRBV2 and TRBJ2-7; possible D gene TRBD2, 5 bases. Germline CDR1 and CDR2: SNHLY and FYNNEI. V was trimmed by 6 bases and J by 6 bases, leaving 15 bases between them. This CDR3 contains 13 residues. CDR3 DNA: TGTGCCAGCAGAGCGGACCCGTCGGCCGAGCAGTACTTC. Its translation: CASRADPSAEQYF.

The chain joins TRBV19 to TRBJ2-3; the D is unclear. The germline CDR1 and CDR2 sequences are LNHDA and SQIVND (reference sequence). CDR3 length: 15 residues. Trimming removed 1 base from V and 1 base from J, with 9 bases in between. Here the CDR3 reads CASSIVAGGTDTQYF. The CDR3 DNA reads TGTGCCAGTAGTATAGTGGCTGGGGGCACAGATACGCAGTATTTT.

J is TRBJ2-6 and V is TRBV19; D gene uncertain. The CDR3 loop spans 15 amino acids. V was shortened by 6 bases and J by 0 bases, with 9 bases between the two germline ends. Germline loops: CDR1 LNHDA, CDR2 SQIVND (reference sequence). The chain's CDR3 is CASSSALSGANVLTF. DNA of the CDR3: TGTGCCAGTAGCTCAGCCCTCTCTGGGGCCAACGTCCTGACTTTC.

This clone appeared a single time. DNA of the CDR3: TGTGCCAGCAGTCAGACAGAGAGCTATGGCTACACCTTC. This encodes CASSQTESYGYTF. V gene TRBV6-6 combines with J gene TRBJ1-2; D is perhaps TRBD1 (5 bases). Germline assignment: CDR1 MNHNY and CDR2 SVGAGI (reference sequence). CDR3 length equals 13 residues. The V end lost 5 bases, the J end lost 4 bases, and 11 bases lay between the germline ends.

J is TRBJ1-4 and V is TRBV14; D is unresolved. This CDR3 is built from 14 residues. Trimming left V 2 bases short and J 8 bases short, with 12 bases between. The germline V gene has CDR1 SGHDN and CDR2 FVKESK. The chain's CDR3 is CASSQSPLGEKLFF. The CDR3 DNA reads TGTGCCAGCAGCCAATCCCCATTAGGGGAAAAACTGTTTTTT.

This sequence joins TRBV27 and TRBJ2-5; D unresolved. Between the trimmed V and J ends, which lost 4 bases and 4 bases, there was a span of 10 bases. This CDR3 region has 13 residues. Germline CDR1 and CDR2: MNHEY and SMNVEV (reference sequence). CDR3 DNA sequence: TGTGCCAGCAGTTATTATAAGGGAGAGACCCAGTACTTC. Protein sequence: CASSYYKGETQYF.

The CDR3 protein is CASSQLFRTEAFF. The CDR3 coding sequence is TGCGCCAGCAGCCAACTCTTTCGGACTGAAGCTTTCTTT. The rearrangement uses TRBV4-1 and TRBJ1-1; D remains unclear. The CDR3 has 13 residues. Germline values: CDR1 MGHRA, CDR2 YSYEKL. The V and J ends lost 2 bases and 5 bases respectively, with 9 bases between them.

This clone is a singleton in its sample. The V call is TRBV19, the J call TRBJ2-3, with D possibly being TRBD2 (6 bases). CDR3 length: 14 amino acids. The ends were cut back, 3 bases at V and 2 bases at J, with 9 bases in the middle. Germline values: CDR1 LNHDA, CDR2 SQIVND (reference sequence). The CDR3 region is CASSIGGSTDTQYF. The DNA for the CDR3 is TGTGCCAGTAGTATCGGGGGTTCCACAGATACGCAGTATTTT.

The V and J genes are TRBV4-1 and TRBJ1-2; no firm D call. This CDR3 has 18 residues. Per germline, CDR1 MGHRA and CDR2 YSYEKL. Trimming left V 0 bases short and J 0 bases short, with 17 bases between. DNA of the CDR3: TGCGCCAGCAGCCAAGACAGCCTGCAGTCGAAAGCTAACTATGGCTACACCTTC. Translating it yields CASSQDSLQSKANYGYTF.

J is TRBJ2-5 and V is TRBV5-1; no clear D. Germline V gene sequence: CDR1 SGHRS, CDR2 YFSETQ. Between the trimmed V and J ends, which lost 1 base and 2 bases, there was a span of 9 bases. The CDR3 runs 14 residues. CDR3 DNA: TGCGCCAGCAGCTTGATCGGAGAACAAGAGACCCAGTACTTC. Its translation: CASSLIGEQETQYF.

The chain links TRBV5-8 to TRBJ1-1, with TRBD1 matching over 7 bases. V shed 6 bases, J shed 0 bases, and the junction held 5 bases outside the gene matches. The CDR3 length is 14 residues. Germline V CDR1 and CDR2: SGHTS, YDEGEE. The CDR3 DNA sequence: TGTGCCAGCACCCAGGGGGGGATGAACACTGAAGCTTTCTTT. It yields the protein CASTQGGMNTEAFF.

The chain combines TRBV7-8 with TRBJ2-7; 9 positions match TRBD1. Germline V gene data show CDR1 as SGHVS and CDR2 as FQNEAQ. Unmatched junction bases numbered 6, after V lost 4 bases and J lost 2 bases. This CDR3 spans 15 amino acids. The CDR3 nucleotides are TGTGCCAGCAGCTCCCCGGGACAGGGTCCCTACGAGCAGTACTTC. The encoded protein is CASSSPGQGPYEQYF.

This clone was recorded a few times. This chain connects TRBV19 to TRBJ1-6, with a weak D call TRBD1 (5 bases). The CDR3 runs to 13 residues. V was trimmed by 4 bases and J by 7 bases, leaving 8 bases between them. Germline V gene lookup returns CDR1 LNHDA and CDR2 SQIVND (reference sequence). The CDR3 nucleotides are TGTGCCAGTAGTACCTCAGGGAATTCACCCCTCCACTTT. This codes for CASSTSGNSPLHF.

The rearrangement uses TRBV29-1 and TRBJ1-2, with D unclear. Looked up from germline, CDR1 is SQVTM and CDR2 is ANQGSEA. V gave up 3 bases and J gave up 4 bases, with 18 bases separating them. This CDR3 has 15 residues. DNA for the CDR3: TGCAGCGTTGAGTCCTCCGACTCCAGGCTCTATGGCTACACCTTC. Protein sequence: CSVESSDSRLYGYTF.

The chain carries TRBV6-5 and TRBJ2-7; weak D call: TRBD2 (5 bases). V was trimmed by 0 bases and J by 3 bases, leaving 9 bases between them. The germline CDR1 and CDR2 sequences are MNHEY and SVGAGI. The CDR3 extends over 14 amino acids. This chain's CDR3 is CASSYSGRGYEQYF. DNA of the CDR3: TGTGCCAGCAGTTACTCAGGGAGAGGCTACGAGCAGTACTTC.

The chain couples TRBV7-9 to TRBJ2-7; D perhaps matches TRBD1 (5 bases). The CDR3 spans 14 residues. Trimming took off 2 bases at V and 5 bases at J, with 13 bases between the two ends. The germline CDR1 and CDR2 sequences are SEHNR and FQNEAQ (reference sequence). In DNA form, the CDR3 reads TGTGCCAGCAGCTTAAAGGACACGGGCCACGAGCAGTACTTC. It yields the protein CASSLKDTGHEQYF.

The rearrangement uses TRBV7-2 and TRBJ1-1; D is undetermined. The V and J ends lost 5 bases and 6 bases respectively, with 10 bases between them. This CDR3 comprises 12 residues. The V gene's germline CDR1 is SGHTA and CDR2 FQGNSA. The CDR3 DNA sequence: TGTGCCAGCAGCCCCGGACGGTCTGAAGCTTTCTTT. Residues: CASSPGRSEAFF.

This chain links TRBV7-6 with TRBJ1-4; 7 bases are a match to TRBD1. CDR1 SGHVS and CDR2 FNYEAQ come from the germline V gene. The CDR3 sequence is 16 residues long. V lost 2 bases and J lost 5; bases outside the gene matches: 8. Here the CDR3 reads CASSLRPGQSNEKLFF. The DNA of the CDR3 is TGTGCCAGCAGCTTACGACCGGGACAGTCAAATGAAAAACTGTTTTTT.

This chain connects TRBV19 to TRBJ1-1; D perhaps matches TRBD1 (6 bases). This CDR3 is 13 amino acids long. Germline assignment: CDR1 LNHDA and CDR2 SQIVND (reference sequence). Trimming left V 6 bases short and J 5 bases short, with 13 bases between. The CDR3 loop is CASRNREGTEAFF. The CDR3 coding sequence is TGTGCCAGTAGGAACAGGGAGGGGACTGAAGCTTTCTTT.

This chain joins TRBV13 and TRBJ1-1; D gene unclear. This CDR3 contains 16 residues. V was trimmed by 5 bases and J by 0 bases, leaving 16 bases between them. CDR1 and CDR2 from the germline V gene are PRHDT and FYEKMQ (reference sequence). CDR3 in DNA: TGTGCCAGCAGCGGACGTGAAGGATCGGTGAACACTGAAGCTTTCTTT. Its translation: CASSGREGSVNTEAFF.

The chain couples TRBV6-1 to TRBJ1-5; possible D gene TRBD1, 6 bases. V was shortened by 0 bases and J by 6 bases, with 18 bases between the two germline ends. The CDR3 contains 17 residues. Germline CDR1 and CDR2: MNHNS and SASEGT. This chain's CDR3 is CASSEAGITGLGQPQHF. The CDR3 coding sequence is TGTGCCAGCAGTGAAGCGGGTATTACAGGGTTGGGTCAGCCCCAGCATTTT.

The J gene is TRBJ2-3, the V gene TRBV20-1; no clear D gene. The V end lost 6 bases, the J end lost 2 bases, and 3 bases lay between the germline ends. CDR1 is DFQATT and CDR2 is SNEGSKA in the germline V gene (reference sequence). CDR3 length equals 10 residues. The CDR3 region is CSADTDTQYF. The CDR3 region has the DNA TGCAGTGCCGACACAGATACGCAGTATTTT.

The chain couples TRBV5-4 to TRBJ2-3; weak D call: TRBD2 (5 bases). Germline V CDR1 and CDR2: SGHNT, YYREEE (reference sequence). The CDR3 totals 13 residues. Trimming stripped 9 bases from V and 4 bases from J, with 15 bases between. The CDR3 sequence: CATFGSGSDTQYF. The CDR3 DNA reads as TGTGCCACGTTCGGCAGCGGATCAGATACGCAGTATTTT. The whole variable domain, filled in from reference TRBV5-4 and TRBJ2-3, reads ETGVTQSPTHLIKTRGQQVTLRCSSQSGHNTVSWYQQALGQGPQFIFQYYREEENGRGNFPPRFSGLQFPNYSSELNVNALELDDSALYLCATFGSGSDTQYFGPGTRLTVL.

The V and J genes are TRBV7-3 and TRBJ1-6; D perhaps matches TRBD1 (5 bases). The germline V gene has CDR1 SGHTA and CDR2 FQGTGA. Between the trimmed V and J ends, which lost 0 bases and 9 bases, there was a span of 12 bases. The CDR3 spans 15 residues. The CDR3 reads CASSLTGAISSPLHF. Written as DNA, the CDR3 is TGTGCCAGCAGCTTAACAGGGGCGATAAGTTCACCCCTCCACTTT. Full variable domain (missing parts from reference TRBV7-3 and TRBJ1-6): GAGVSQTPSNKVTEKGKYVELRCDPISGHTALYWYRQSLGQGPEFLIYFQGTGAADDSGLPNDRFFAVRPEGSVSTLKIQRTERGDSAVYLCASSLTGAISSPLHFGNGTRLTVT.